The source of this T cell receptor beta chain is a study of blood T cell repertoires in COVID-19. For the study at large: Italy, Spain and the United States were the sources of the convalescent and acute COVID-19 samples.

This CDR3 spans 13 amino acids. V lost 10 bases and J 5 bases, leaving 15 bases between the germline ends. Participants were aged about 18 to 95 years, lived in 20 to 25 US areas, and enrolled virtually. Recovered participants had two consecutive negative NP/OP PCR tests, healthcare professional clearance, or symptom resolution. Under the authors' procedure: Reference gene primer amplification in the assay estimated nucleated cell counts. Some clones are missing from TCRdb's copy, which holds only in-frame ones; the method was immunoSEQ multiplex PCR. The V and J calls and clone size are taken from that table; D and trimming were inferred from the DNA. The sample lists a few hundred thousand clones, approximately 89% occurring once.

V is TRBV12-3 or TRBV12-4 and J is TRBJ2-1; TRBD2 might be the D (6 bases). The sequence was obtained from a woman aged 60-75 years who had recovered from COVID-19. The sample comprised PBMCs or T cells enriched from blood (not recorded which). The CDR3, as DNA: TGTGCCACCTCCGGGACTCAAGACAATGAGCAGTTCTTC. Amino acids: CATSGTQDNEQFF.